What follows are 3 T cell receptor beta chains derived from one specimen sequenced in a study of shared clonotypes between healthy human individuals. Measured with immunoSEQ multiplex PCR; TCRdb has only the in-frame clones, and not every one. The sample has roughly 1,100,000 clones, more than 65% seen once. Sequencing was carried out using memory CD4+ T cells sorted from blood. Subset meaning: CD45RA-negative fraction. These receptors originate from a man aged 18 to 30 in good health.

In the case of this clone: The sample contains more than one DNA sequence encoding this CDR3. V gene TRBV5-1 combines with J gene TRBJ1-5; D unresolved. Germline V lookup: CDR1 SGHRS, CDR2 YFSETQ. Trimming shortened V by 0 bases and J by 2 bases, and 9 bases separated the two germline ends. CDR3 size: 15 residues. CDR3 sequence (DNA): TGCGCCAGCAGCTTGGCCGGGGTTGGCAATCAGCCCCAGCATTTT. Its translation: CASSLAGVGNQPQHF.

CDR3 residues: CAIDQGTPNEVQYF. DNA for the CDR3: TGTGCCATCGATCAGGGGACCCCGAATGAGGTGCAGTATTTT. The chain joins TRBV10-3 to TRBJ2-3, with D maybe TRBD1 (6 bases). Trimming removed 8 bases from V and 11 bases from J, with 23 bases in between. The CDR3 length is 14 residues. Per germline, CDR1 ENHRY and CDR2 SYGVKD.

The V gene is TRBV5-6, the J gene TRBJ1-2; D perhaps matches TRBD1 (5 bases). The V gene lost 0 bases and the J gene lost 4 bases, with 13 bases spanning the gap. This CDR3 is built from 15 residues. Germline V gives CDR1 SGHDT, CDR2 YYEEEE. The CDR3 region has the DNA TGTGCCAGCAGCTTGGCTGGGGCGGGAAGCTATGGCTACACCTTC. Protein: CASSLAGAGSYGYTF.